This paragraph reports one T cell receptor (beta chain). This sample is drawn from a study of patients and donors after allogeneic stem cell transplantation. From the RT-PCR reads, TCRdb called clonotypes with MiXCR, one entry per CDR3 protein. The profile shows some 880,000 distinct CDR3 sequences, approximately 19% of them singletons. The length of the CDR3 is 13 residues. Germline CDR1 reads MNHEY; CDR2 reads SVGEGT. Trimming took off 6 bases at V and 8 bases at J, with 16 bases between the two ends. This TCR was sampled from a human donor who was either an allogeneic HSCT recipient or a stem cell or donor lymphocyte infusion donor (not recorded which). It is not recorded whose cells these are; they may come from a transplant donor. The sample comprised blood, either unsorted or a sorted T cell fraction (not recorded which). The chain joins TRBV6-2 or TRBV6-3 to TRBJ1-2, with D tentatively TRBD1 (5 bases). The CDR3 bases are TGTGCCAGCAGCCAGGCCCGAGGGGACGGCTACACCTTC. Protein product: CASSQARGDGYTF.